The subject of this entry is one T cell receptor (beta chain). This likely comes from a read error, as the CDR3 has no conserved phenylalanine or tryptophan at its end. This specimen comes from a study of prognosis after radiotherapy for stage I lung cancer. About the research overall: The patient group consisted of some twelve men and roughly 6 women whose ages spanned roughly 50 to 95, median around 76 years.

Uniform node negativity on CT and PET/CT characterised the cohort, and no patient had undergone prior chemotherapy or radiotherapy or presented other malignancies. The TCR beta CDR3 region was amplified from genomic DNA, with two rounds of multiplex PCR being used for the amplification. Round one of PCR was performed, and it used primers specific to each TRBV and TRBJ gene. TCRdb fed the multiplex PCR reads into MiXCR, producing one record per CDR3 protein. The top ten clones hold approximately 30% of a sample with 15,000 to 20,000 distinct CDR3 sequences, approximately 50% of them seen once. Between the trimmed V and J ends, which lost 0 bases and 6 bases, there was a span of 17 bases. The CDR3 is 16 amino acids. Germline values: CDR1 MNHEY, CDR2 SVGAGI.

The TCR comes from a donor of 50 years or more with non-small cell lung cancer. Sample: PBMCs, taken before or after stereotactic body radiation therapy (not recorded which). The gene calls are TRBV6-5 and TRBJ1-2; D unresolved. The CDR3 DNA sequence: TGTGCCAGCAGTTACTCGATGTTCCAGTCTAAGGATGGCTACACCCTC. This gives the protein CASSYSMFQSKDGYTL.